This T cell receptor (beta chain) was documented in a study of T cell responses to AZD1222 COVID-19 vaccine. The V and J ends lost 1 base and 3 bases respectively, with 7 bases between them. Germline CDR1 MNHEY, CDR2 SVGEGT. The CDR3 contains 13 residues. Libraries were prepared by immunoSEQ multiplex PCR; TCRdb keeps only in-frame clonotypes and omits some of them. The table shows around 130,000 clones, with roughly 93% occurring only once. The TCR was taken from an adult in good health. The source material was peripheral blood, sampled on day 0 of AZD1222 vaccination. The chain is built from TRBV6-2 or TRBV6-3 and TRBJ2-7; D might be TRBD1 (5 bases). CDR3 nucleotide sequence: TGTGCCAGCAGTTACTTTCAGGGCTACGAGCAGTACTTC. This codes for CASSYFQGYEQYF.